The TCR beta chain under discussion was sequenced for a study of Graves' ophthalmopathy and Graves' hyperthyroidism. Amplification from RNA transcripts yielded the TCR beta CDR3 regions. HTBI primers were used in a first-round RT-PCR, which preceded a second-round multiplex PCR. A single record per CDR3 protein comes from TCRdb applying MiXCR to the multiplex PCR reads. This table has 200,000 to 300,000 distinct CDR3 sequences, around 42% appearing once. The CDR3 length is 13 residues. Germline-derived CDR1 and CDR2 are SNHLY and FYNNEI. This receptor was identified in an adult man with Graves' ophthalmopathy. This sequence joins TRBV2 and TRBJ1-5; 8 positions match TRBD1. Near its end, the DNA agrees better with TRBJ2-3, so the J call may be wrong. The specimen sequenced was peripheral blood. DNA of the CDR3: TGTGCCAGCAGTCGACAGGGGACAGATACGCAGTATTTT. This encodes CASSRQGTDTQYF.